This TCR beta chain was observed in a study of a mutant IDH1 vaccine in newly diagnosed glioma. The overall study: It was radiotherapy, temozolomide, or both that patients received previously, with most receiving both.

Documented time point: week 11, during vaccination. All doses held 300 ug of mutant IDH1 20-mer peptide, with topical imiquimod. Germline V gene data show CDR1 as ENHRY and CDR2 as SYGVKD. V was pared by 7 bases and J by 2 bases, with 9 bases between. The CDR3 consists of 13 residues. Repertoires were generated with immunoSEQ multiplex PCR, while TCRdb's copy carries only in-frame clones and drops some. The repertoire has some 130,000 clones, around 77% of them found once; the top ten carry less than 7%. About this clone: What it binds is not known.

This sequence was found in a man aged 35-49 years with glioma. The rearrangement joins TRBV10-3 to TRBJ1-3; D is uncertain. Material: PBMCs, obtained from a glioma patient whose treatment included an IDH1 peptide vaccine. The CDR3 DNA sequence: TGTGCCATCACGAGGGATCCTGGAAACACCATATATTTT. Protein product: CAITRDPGNTIYF.